The 21 T cell receptor beta chains below all came from one sample that was sequenced in a study of blood T cells in healthy people across ages. For the second PCR, which ran for 7 to 11 cycles, a sample-barcoded 5' primer and a J-beta primer mix were used. TCRdb used MiXCR to reprocess the 5' RACE reads, holding one entry per CDR3 protein. The sample contains 1.6 million or so distinct CDR3 sequences, about 35% of which appear only once. Sample: blood. The receptors were sampled from a woman aged 30 to 39 in good health.

This clonotype has only a few counts. The chain uses TRBV7-2 and TRBJ2-1; D is perhaps TRBD1 (5 bases). Germline CDR1 reads SGHTA; CDR2 reads FQGNSA. This CDR3 region has 14 residues. Trimming removed 4 bases at V and 7 bases at J, with 14 bases between. The CDR3 protein is CASSYRQGRNEQFF. The CDR3 DNA reads as TGTGCCAGCAGCTACCGGCAGGGAAGAAATGAGCAGTTCTTC.

The J gene is TRBJ1-2, the V gene TRBV25-1; D perhaps matches TRBD1 (5 bases). The CDR3 contains 16 residues. Germline CDR1 MGHDK, CDR2 SYGVNS. V shed 1 base and J shed 7 bases, with 19 bases lying between them. The CDR3 bases are TGTGCCAGCAGTGAATCGTGGCAGGGATGGTCGGGTGGCTACACCTTC. It specifies CASSESWQGWSGGYTF.

This clonotype has only a few counts. One end of the junction varies from germline; a read error may be responsible. The chain has TRBV5-1 and TRBJ2-3, with D perhaps being TRBD1 or TRBD2 (5 bases each). Germline V gene data show CDR1 as SGHRS and CDR2 as YFSETQ. This CDR3 is 15 amino acids long. Here the CDR3 reads CASSLDVSSTGTQYF. The CDR3 nucleotides are TGCGCCAGCAGCTTGGACGTTTCTAGCACAGGTACGCAGTATTTT.

A word on this clonotype: One end of the junction is discordant with germline, which a read error may explain. The V call is TRBV12-3 or TRBV12-4, the J call TRBJ2-3, with 9 positions matching TRBD2. The CDR3 sequence is 15 residues long. The CDR3 region has the DNA TGTGCCAGCAGCCCATCTAGCGGGGTCACAGATGCGCAGTATTTT. It codes for CASSPSSGVTDAQYF.

There are a few counts of this clonotype. V is TRBV12-3 or TRBV12-4 and J is TRBJ2-3; 12 bases align to TRBD2. The V segment lost 6 bases and the J segment 2 bases; nucleotides outside the gene matches: 6. The CDR3 runs to 16 residues. The CDR3 loop is CASRHRLAGVTDTQYF. The CDR3 DNA reads as TGTGCCAGCAGACATAGACTAGCGGGGGTCACAGATACGCAGTATTTT.

Comment on this clonotype: A much larger clone lies one base from this, so it may be a read error. The rearrangement uses TRBV3-1 and TRBJ2-7; D unclear. The germline V gene encodes CDR1 LGHDT and CDR2 YNNKEL (reference sequence). This CDR3 is built from 13 residues. The CDR3 DNA reads TGTGCCGGCAGCCTCAGGAACCCCTACGAGCAGTACTTC. Residues: CAGSLRNPYEQYF.

The CDR3 DNA sequence: TGTGCCATCGGGATACTAGCGGGAGGCCAAGATACGCAGTATTTT. Translation: CAIGILAGGQDTQYF. The rearrangement joins TRBV10-3 to TRBJ2-3; TRBD2 matches 12 bases. Looked up from germline, CDR1 is ENHRY and CDR2 is SYGVKD. CDR3 size: 15 residues. Germline trimming cut 8 bases from V and 5 bases from J; bases unmatched to any gene: 8.

This clonotype has at least ten counts. The genes are TRBV4-2 and TRBJ1-2, with D perhaps TRBD1 (6 bases). Germline lookup yields CDR1 LGHNA and CDR2 YNFKEQ. V was trimmed by 4 bases and J by 8 bases, leaving 11 bases between them. The CDR3 is 12 amino acids. As DNA, the CDR3 is TGTGCCAGCAGCCCACAGGGAGGAGGCTACACCTTC. This translates into CASSPQGGGYTF.

This clonotype was recorded a few times. The chain recombines TRBV20-1 with TRBJ2-3, with 9 bases aligning to TRBD1. The CDR3 is made up of 15 amino acids. CDR1 is DFQATT and CDR2 is SNEGSKA in the germline V gene (reference sequence). J gave up 6 bases and V 4 bases, and 11 bases lay outside the gene matches. CDR3 nucleotides: TGCAGTGCTACCACACAGGGGGCCTTGGGGGATACGCAGTATTTT. It yields the protein CSATTQGALGDTQYF.

This clonotype has at least ten counts. This chain links TRBV12-3 or TRBV12-4 with TRBJ2-1; D is unclear. V shed 1 base and J shed 4 bases, with 5 bases lying between them. This CDR3 has 13 residues. The CDR3 sequence is CASSLEVYNEQFF. The CDR3 DNA follows: TGTGCCAGCAGTTTAGAGGTGTACAATGAGCAGTTCTTC.

This sequence joins TRBV12-3 or TRBV12-4 and TRBJ2-7; the D is unclear. CDR3 length: 12 residues. Trimming removed 5 bases at V and 2 bases at J, with 7 bases between. This CDR3 reads CASSNGPYEQYF. In DNA form, the CDR3 reads TGTGCCAGCAGTAACGGTCCCTACGAGCAGTACTTC.

This clonotype was seen at least ten times. The V gene is TRBV29-1, the J gene TRBJ1-2; TRBD1 is a possible D gene (5 bases). The V end was cut by 6 bases, the J end by 1 base, with 15 bases between. The CDR3 extends over 14 amino acids. Germline V gene data show CDR1 as SQVTM and CDR2 as ANQGSEA. The DNA of the CDR3 is TGCAGCGTGGCCCCGGGGGGGGGTAACTATGGCTACACCTTC. It specifies CSVAPGGGNYGYTF.

Concerning this clonotype itself: Relative to the germline gene, one junction end is altered; a read error may explain this. J is TRBJ2-1 and V is TRBV6-1; no clear D gene. This CDR3 has 16 amino acids. Germline assignment: CDR1 MNHNS and CDR2 SASEGT. This chain's CDR3 is CASSEGPAAPYNGQFF. For the CDR3, the DNA is TGTGCCAGCAGTGAAGGACCGGCGGCCCCCTACAATGGGCAGTTCTTC.

V and J are TRBV10-3 and TRBJ1-1; tentative D call: TRBD1 (5 bases). The CDR3 extends over 17 amino acids. Germline values: CDR1 ENHRY, CDR2 SYGVKD. With 2 bases removed from V and 3 bases from J, the gap between germline ends came to 19 bases. DNA of the CDR3: TGTGCCATCAGTGAGCCGGGACGGGAGAAGGTTGACACTGAAGCTTTCTTT. Protein: CAISEPGREKVDTEAFF.

The chain uses TRBV4-1 and TRBJ1-2; 7 bases fit TRBD1. The germline gives CDR1 MGHRA, CDR2 YSYEKL. The CDR3 has 16 residues. Trimming removed 2 bases from V and 6 bases from J; junction bases left unmatched: 12. CDR3 sequence: CASSQWEGGGWNGYTF. The CDR3 nucleotides read TGCGCCAGCAGCCAATGGGAGGGAGGGGGCTGGAATGGCTACACCTTC.

This clonotype was counted a few times. The V and J genes are TRBV13 and TRBJ2-3; D may be TRBD2 (6 bases). This CDR3 region has 15 residues. V was cut by 4 bases and J by 4 bases, with 15 bases left in between. In germline, CDR1 is PRHDT, CDR2 FYEKMQ (reference sequence). This chain's CDR3 is CASSSSGVRADTQYF. CDR3 sequence (DNA): TGTGCCAGCAGCTCTTCGGGGGTTCGGGCAGATACGCAGTATTTT.

This clonotype appeared a few times. V is TRBV7-9 and J is TRBJ2-7, with TRBD1 matching over 9 bases. V gave up 4 bases and J gave up 5 bases; unmatched junction bases: 18. The CDR3 is 18 residues long. Germline assignment: CDR1 SEHNR and CDR2 FQNEAQ (reference sequence). The CDR3 sequence: CASSSNPRDRAGLHEQYF. As DNA, the CDR3 is TGTGCCAGCAGCTCGAACCCCCGGGACAGGGCGGGGTTGCACGAGCAGTACTTC.

About this clonotype itself: This CDR3 fails to terminate in the conserved phenylalanine or tryptophan, so it likely reflects a read error. The J gene is TRBJ2-5, the V gene TRBV15; D is uncertain. The CDR3 runs to 12 residues. V was cut by 0 bases and J by 5 bases, with 4 bases left in between. Looked up from germline, CDR1 is LNHNV and CDR2 is YYDKDF (reference sequence). The CDR3 region is CATSRDQETQYC. CDR3 DNA: TGTGCCACCAGCAGAGATCAGGAGACCCAGTACTGC.

This chain connects TRBV28 to TRBJ1-1; D ambiguous. Germline values: CDR1 MDHEN, CDR2 SYDVKM. The CDR3 is made up of 14 amino acids. Trimming cost V 7 bases and J 0 bases, with 12 bases left between them. Here the CDR3 reads CASTLQHVNTEAFF. DNA of the CDR3: TGTGCCAGCACCCTTCAGCACGTGAACACTGAAGCTTTCTTT.

The chain recombines TRBV6-5 with TRBJ2-7; 9 positions agree with TRBD1. The V segment lost 5 bases and the J segment 0 bases; nucleotides outside the gene matches: 8. The CDR3 spans 16 residues. Looked up from germline, CDR1 is MNHEY and CDR2 is SVGAGI. CDR3 region: CASSPGTGKSSYEQYF. As DNA, the CDR3 is TGTGCCAGCAGTCCCGGGACAGGGAAGAGCTCCTACGAGCAGTACTTC.

The chain recombines TRBV20-1 with TRBJ2-2; TRBD1 is a possible D gene (6 bases). Germline CDR1 and CDR2: DFQATT and SNEGSKA (reference sequence). The CDR3 loop spans 16 amino acids. V was pared by 0 bases and J by 5 bases, with 16 bases between. Written as DNA, the CDR3 is TGCAGTGCTAGAGATGATGGGGGCCGATGGACCGGGGAGCTGTTTTTT. Translated, it gives CSARDDGGRWTGELFF.